This T cell receptor (beta chain) was profiled in a study of glioma-infiltrating T cells after dendritic cell vaccination. The protocol was immunoSEQ multiplex PCR, while the TCRdb copy is restricted to in-frame clones and leaves out a portion. The data contain around 67,000 clones, 81% of them singletons. Patients had residual fresh-frozen tumor tissue and more than two years of survival data. CDR1 is ENHRY and CDR2 is SYGVKD in the germline V gene. V shed 2 bases, J shed 4 bases, and the junction held 3 bases outside the gene matches. The CDR3 spans 15 residues. The chain links TRBV10-3 to TRBJ1-4, with TRBD1 matching over 8 bases. The specimen comprised blood, sampled before dendritic cell vaccination. This TCR was recovered from a human donor with glioblastoma. DNA of the CDR3: TGTGCCATCAGTGAGACGGGACAGGATAATGAAAAACTGTTTTTT. Protein: CAISETGQDNEKLFF.